This T cell receptor (beta chain) was recovered during a study of cytomegalovirus exposure and HLA in healthy donors. Those who donated were healthy bone marrow donors. In regard to this clone: Antigen unknown. Other nucleotide sequences from this sample produce the same CDR3.

CDR1 MNHEY and CDR2 SMNVEV come from the germline V gene (reference sequence). This CDR3 comprises 14 residues. J lost 2 bases, V lost 3 bases, and 2 bases had no gene match. With 60 Vbeta and 13 Jbeta primers, the PCR was carried out. Here immunoSEQ multiplex PCR was the method, and the copy in TCRdb shows in-frame clones only, minus some. The sample yields about 130,000 clones, about 82% seen once. Study-wide results and limits: The number of N-insertions in an Asian-associated ancestry cluster was reportedly below the roughly 620-donor mean in a later analysis. Most TCRs appeared rarely, but some public TCRs recurred in many donors.

This TCR came from a boy aged 5-17 years in good health and CMV-seronegative. Material: PBMCs. This chain connects TRBV27 to TRBJ2-7; 9 bases are shared with TRBD2. In nucleotides, the CDR3 is TGTGCCAGCAGTTTGGCTAGCGGGACCTACGAGCAGTACTTC. Protein product: CASSLASGTYEQYF.